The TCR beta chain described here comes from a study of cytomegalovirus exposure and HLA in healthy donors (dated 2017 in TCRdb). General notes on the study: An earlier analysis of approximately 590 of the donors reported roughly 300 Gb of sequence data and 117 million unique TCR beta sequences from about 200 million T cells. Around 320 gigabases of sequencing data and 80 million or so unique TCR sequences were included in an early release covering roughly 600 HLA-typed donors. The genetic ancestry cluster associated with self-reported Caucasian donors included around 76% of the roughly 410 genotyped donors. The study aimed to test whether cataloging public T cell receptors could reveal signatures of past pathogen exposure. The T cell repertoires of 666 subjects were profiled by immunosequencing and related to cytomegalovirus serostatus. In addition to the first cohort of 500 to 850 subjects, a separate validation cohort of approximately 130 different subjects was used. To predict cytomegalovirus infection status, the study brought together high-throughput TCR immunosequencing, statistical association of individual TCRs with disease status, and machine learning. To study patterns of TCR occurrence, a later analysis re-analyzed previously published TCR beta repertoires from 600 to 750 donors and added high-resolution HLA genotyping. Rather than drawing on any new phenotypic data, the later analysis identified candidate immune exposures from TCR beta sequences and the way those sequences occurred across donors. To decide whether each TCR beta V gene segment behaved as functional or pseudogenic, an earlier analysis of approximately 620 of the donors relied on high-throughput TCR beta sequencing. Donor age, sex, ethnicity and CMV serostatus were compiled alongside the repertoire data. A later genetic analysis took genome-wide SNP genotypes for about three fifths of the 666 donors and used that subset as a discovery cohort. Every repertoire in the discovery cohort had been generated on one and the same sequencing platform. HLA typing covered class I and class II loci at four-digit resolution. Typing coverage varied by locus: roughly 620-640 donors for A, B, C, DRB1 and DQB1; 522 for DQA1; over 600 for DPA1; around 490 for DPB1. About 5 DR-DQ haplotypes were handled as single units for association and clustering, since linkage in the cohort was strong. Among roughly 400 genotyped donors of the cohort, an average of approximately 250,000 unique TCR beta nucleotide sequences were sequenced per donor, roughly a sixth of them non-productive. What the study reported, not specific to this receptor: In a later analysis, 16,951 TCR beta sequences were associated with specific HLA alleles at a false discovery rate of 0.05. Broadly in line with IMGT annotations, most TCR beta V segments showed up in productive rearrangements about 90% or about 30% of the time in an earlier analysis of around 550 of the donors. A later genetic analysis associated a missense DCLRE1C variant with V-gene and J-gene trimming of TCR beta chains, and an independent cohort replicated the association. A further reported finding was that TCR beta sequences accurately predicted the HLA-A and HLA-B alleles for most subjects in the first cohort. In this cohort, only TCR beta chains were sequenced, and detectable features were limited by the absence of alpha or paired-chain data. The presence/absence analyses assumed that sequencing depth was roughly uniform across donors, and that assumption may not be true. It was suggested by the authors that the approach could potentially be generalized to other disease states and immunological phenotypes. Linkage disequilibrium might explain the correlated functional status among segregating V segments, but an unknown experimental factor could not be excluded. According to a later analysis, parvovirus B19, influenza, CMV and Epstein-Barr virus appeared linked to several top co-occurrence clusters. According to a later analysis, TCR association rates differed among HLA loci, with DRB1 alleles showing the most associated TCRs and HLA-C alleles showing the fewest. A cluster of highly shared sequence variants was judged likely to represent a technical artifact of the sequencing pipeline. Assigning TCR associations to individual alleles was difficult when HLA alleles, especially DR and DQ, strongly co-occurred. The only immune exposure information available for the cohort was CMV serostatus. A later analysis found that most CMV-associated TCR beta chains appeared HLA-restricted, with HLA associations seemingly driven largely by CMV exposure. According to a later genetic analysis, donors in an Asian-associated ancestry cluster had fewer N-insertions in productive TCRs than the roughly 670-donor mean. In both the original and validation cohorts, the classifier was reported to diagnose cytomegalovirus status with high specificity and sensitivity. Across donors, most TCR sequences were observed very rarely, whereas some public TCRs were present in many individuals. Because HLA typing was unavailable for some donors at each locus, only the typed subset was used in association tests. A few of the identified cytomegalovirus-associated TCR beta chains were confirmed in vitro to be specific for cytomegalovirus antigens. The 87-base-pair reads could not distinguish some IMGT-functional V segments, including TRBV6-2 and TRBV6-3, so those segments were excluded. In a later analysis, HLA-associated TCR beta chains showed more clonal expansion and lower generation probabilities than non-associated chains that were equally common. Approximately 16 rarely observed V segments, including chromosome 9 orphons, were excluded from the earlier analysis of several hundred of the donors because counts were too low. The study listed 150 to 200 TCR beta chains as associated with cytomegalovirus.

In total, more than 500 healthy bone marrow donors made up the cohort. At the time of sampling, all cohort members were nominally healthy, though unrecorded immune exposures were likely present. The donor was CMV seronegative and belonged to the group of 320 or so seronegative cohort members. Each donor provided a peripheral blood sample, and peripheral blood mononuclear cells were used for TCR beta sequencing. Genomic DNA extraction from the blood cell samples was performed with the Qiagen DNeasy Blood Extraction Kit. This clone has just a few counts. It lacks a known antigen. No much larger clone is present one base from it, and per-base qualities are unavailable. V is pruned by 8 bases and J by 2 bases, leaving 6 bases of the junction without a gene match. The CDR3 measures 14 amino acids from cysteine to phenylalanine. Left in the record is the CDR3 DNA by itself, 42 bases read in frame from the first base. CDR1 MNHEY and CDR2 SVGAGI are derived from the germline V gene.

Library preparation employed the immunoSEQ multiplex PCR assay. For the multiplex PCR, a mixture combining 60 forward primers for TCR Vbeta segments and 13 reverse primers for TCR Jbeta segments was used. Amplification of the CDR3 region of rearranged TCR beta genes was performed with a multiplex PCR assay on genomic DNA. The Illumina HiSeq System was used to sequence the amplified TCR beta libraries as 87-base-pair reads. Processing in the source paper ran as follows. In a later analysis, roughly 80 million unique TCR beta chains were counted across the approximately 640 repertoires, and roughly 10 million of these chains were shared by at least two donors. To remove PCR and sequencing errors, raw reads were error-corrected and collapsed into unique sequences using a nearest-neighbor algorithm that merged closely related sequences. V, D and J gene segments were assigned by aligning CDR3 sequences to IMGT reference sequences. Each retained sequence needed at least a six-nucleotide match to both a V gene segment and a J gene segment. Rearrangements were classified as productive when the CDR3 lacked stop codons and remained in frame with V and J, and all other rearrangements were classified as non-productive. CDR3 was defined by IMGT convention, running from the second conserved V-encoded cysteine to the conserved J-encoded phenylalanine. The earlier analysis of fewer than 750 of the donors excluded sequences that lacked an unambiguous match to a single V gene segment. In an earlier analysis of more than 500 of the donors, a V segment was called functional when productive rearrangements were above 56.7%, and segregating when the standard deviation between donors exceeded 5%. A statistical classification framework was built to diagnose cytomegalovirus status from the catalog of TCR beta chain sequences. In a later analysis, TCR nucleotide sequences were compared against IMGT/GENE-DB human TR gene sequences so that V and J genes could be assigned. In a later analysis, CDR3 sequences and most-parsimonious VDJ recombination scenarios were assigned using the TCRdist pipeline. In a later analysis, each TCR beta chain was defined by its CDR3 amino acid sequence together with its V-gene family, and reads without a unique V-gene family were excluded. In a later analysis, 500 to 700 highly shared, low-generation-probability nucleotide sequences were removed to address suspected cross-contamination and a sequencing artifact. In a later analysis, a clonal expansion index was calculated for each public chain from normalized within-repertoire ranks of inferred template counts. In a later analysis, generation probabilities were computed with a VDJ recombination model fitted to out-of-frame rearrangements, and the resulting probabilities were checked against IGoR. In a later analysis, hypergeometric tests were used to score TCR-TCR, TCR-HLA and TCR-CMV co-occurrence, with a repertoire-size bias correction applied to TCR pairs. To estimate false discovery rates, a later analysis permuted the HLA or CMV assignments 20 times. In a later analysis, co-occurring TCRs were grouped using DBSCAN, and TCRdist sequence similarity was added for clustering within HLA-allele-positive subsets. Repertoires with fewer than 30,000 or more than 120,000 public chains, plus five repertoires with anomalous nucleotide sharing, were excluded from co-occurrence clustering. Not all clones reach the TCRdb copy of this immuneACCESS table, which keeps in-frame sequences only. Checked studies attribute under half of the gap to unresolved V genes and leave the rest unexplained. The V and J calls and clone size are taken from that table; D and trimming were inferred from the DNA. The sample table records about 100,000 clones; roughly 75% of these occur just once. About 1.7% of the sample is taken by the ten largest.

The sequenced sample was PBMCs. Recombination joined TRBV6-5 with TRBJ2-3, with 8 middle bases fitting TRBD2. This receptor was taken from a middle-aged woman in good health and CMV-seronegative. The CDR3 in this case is CASSIAGHTDTQYF. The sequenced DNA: TGTGCCAGCTCGATAGCGGGGCACACAGATACGCAGTATTTT.